Listed below are T cell receptor beta chains from one sample, sequenced in a study of shared clonotypes between healthy human individuals. TCRdb's copy holds only in-frame clones and misses some; the assay was immunoSEQ multiplex PCR. Among about 2.1 million clones listed, just over 90% were seen once. Material for sequencing was naive CD8+ T cells from PBMCs. These receptors came from a man younger than 30 in good health. Some clones in this sample may be carry-over from other donors' samples. CDR3s include the opening cysteine and the closing phenylalanine or tryptophan. A D gene is named only where the DNA matches it firmly. Clone size appears in some rows only: once, few, many, or a class for an expanded clone.

V	D	J	size	DNA	CDR3
TRBV9	TRBD1	TRBJ2-1	-	TGTGCCAGCAGCGCGACAGGGCGCTCCTACAATGAGCAGTTCTTC	CASSATGRSYNEQFF
TRBV18	-	TRBJ2-2	-	TGTGCCAGCTCACCAGTCAGAGCGGCCTTGGAGGGGGAGCTGTTTTTT	CASSPVRAALEGELFF
TRBV11-2	-	TRBJ1-1	-	TGTGCCAGCAGCTCCATAGCCCCGAACACTGAAGCTTTCTTT	CASSSIAPNTEAFF
TRBV6-1	-	TRBJ1-5	-	TGTGCCAGCAGTGTCGGACGGAATAGCAATCAGCCCCAGCATTTT	CASSVGRNSNQPQHF
TRBV25-1	-	TRBJ1-4	-	TGTGCCAGCAGTGGTGAAAAACTGTTTTTT	CASSGEKLFF
TRBV5-8	-	TRBJ2-7	-	TGTGCCAGCAGCACCGACATCCTCTCCTACGAGCAGTACTTC	CASSTDILSYEQYF
TRBV4-1	TRBD1	TRBJ1-1	-	TGCGCCAGCAGCCAATCCCGGGACAGGGTTAACACTGAAGCTTTCTTT	CASSQSRDRVNTEAFF
TRBV19	-	TRBJ1-5	-	TGTGCTACACCGGGGGATCAGCCCCAGCATTTT	CATPGDQPQHF
TRBV6-1	TRBD1	TRBJ2-7	-	TGTGCCAGCAGTGGGGACAGACGCTACGAGCAGTACTTC	CASSGDRRYEQYF
TRBV4-1	-	TRBJ1-1	once	TGCGCCAGCAGCCAGGGGGACGGGGGACCCGACACTGAAGCTTTCTTT	CASSQGDGGPDTEAFF
TRBV14	-	TRBJ1-2	-	TGTGCCAGCAGCGGCAGGGACTATGGCTACACCTTC	CASSGRDYGYTF
TRBV10-3	-	TRBJ2-1	-	TGTGCCATCAGTGAAGTAGTGAGTGGCAATGAGCAGTTCTTC	CAISEVVSGNEQFF
TRBV7-8	TRBD2	TRBJ2-1	-	TGTGCCAGCAGCCCGCCCGTCCTAGCGGGAGCCAATGAGCAGTTCTTC	CASSPPVLAGANEQFF